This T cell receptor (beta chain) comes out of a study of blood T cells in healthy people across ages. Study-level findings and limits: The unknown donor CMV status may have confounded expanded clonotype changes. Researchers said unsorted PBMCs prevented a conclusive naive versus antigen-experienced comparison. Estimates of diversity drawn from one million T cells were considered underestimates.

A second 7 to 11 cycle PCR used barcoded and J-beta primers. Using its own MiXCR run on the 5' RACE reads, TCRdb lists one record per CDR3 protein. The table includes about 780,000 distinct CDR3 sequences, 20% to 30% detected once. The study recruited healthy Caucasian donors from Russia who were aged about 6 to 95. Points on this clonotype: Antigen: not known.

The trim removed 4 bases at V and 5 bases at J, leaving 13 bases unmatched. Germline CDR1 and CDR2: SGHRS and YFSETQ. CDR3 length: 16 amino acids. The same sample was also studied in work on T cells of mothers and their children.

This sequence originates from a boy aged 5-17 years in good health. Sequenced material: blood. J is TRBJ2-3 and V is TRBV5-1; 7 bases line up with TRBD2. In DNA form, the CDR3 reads TGCGCCAGCAGCCCCACGGGGCGGGGGACGGGAGATACGCAGTATTTT. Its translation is CASSPTGRGTGDTQYF.